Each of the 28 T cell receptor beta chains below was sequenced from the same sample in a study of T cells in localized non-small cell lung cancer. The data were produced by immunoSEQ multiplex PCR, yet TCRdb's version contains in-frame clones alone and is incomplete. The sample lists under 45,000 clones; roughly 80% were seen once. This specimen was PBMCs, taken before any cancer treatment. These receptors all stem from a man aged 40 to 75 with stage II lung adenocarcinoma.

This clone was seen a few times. CDR3 in amino acids: CASSQGSMNTEAFF. The DNA of the CDR3 is TGTGCCAGCAGCCAGGGCAGCATGAACACTGAAGCTTTCTTT. V usage is TRBV14 and J usage is TRBJ1-1; D unresolved. This CDR3 spans 14 amino acids. V was clipped by 3 bases and J by 0 bases, with 8 bases between them. Germline values: CDR1 SGHDN, CDR2 FVKESK.

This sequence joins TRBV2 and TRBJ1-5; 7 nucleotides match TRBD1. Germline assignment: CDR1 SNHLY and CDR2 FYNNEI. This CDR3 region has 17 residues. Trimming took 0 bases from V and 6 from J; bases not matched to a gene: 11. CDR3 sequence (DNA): TGTGCCAGCAGTGAAGCGCGAGGGGGACAGTCGGTTCAGCCCCAGCATTTT. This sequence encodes CASSEARGGQSVQPQHF.

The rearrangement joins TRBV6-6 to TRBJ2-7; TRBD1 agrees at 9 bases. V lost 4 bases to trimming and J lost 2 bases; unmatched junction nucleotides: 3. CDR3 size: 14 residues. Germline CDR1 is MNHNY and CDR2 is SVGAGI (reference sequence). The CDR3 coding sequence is TGTGCCAGCAGTTGGGGACAGGGAACCTACGAGCAGTACTTC. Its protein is CASSWGQGTYEQYF.

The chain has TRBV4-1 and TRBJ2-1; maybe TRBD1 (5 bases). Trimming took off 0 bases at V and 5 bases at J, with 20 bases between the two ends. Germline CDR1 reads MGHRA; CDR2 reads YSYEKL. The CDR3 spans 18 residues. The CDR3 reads CASSQELLRRRGNNEQFF. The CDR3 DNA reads TGCGCCAGCAGCCAAGAGCTATTAAGGAGAAGGGGTAACAATGAGCAGTTCTTC.

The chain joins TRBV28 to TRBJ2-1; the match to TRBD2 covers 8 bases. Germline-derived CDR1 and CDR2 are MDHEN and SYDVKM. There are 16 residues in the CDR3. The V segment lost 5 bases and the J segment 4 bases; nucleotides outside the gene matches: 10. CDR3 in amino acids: CASSLRGGLRYNEQFF. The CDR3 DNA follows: TGTGCCAGCAGTCTACGGGGGGGCCTTCGATACAATGAGCAGTTCTTC.

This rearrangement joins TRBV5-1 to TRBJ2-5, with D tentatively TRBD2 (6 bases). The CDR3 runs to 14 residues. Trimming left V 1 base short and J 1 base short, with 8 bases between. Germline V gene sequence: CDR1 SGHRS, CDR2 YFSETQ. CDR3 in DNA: TGCGCCAGCAGCTTGCGGGGGTCCCAAGAGACCCAGTACTTC. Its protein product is CASSLRGSQETQYF.

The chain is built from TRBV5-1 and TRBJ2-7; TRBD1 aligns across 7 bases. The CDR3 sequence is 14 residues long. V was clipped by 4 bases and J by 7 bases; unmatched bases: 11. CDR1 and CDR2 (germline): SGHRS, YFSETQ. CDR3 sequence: CASSTGEDMGEQYF. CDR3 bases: TGCGCCAGCAGCACAGGGGAAGACATGGGAGAGCAGTACTTC.

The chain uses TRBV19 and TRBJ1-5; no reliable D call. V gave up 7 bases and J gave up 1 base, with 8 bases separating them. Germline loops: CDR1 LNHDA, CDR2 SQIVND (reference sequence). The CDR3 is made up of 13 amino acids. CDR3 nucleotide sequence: TGTGCCAGTACTAGGGAGAGCAATCAGCCCCAGCATTTT. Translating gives CASTRESNQPQHF.

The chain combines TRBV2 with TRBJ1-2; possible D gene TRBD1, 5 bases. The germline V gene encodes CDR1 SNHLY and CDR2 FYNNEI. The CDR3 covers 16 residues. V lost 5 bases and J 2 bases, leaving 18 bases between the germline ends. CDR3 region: CASSSHRDGGNYGYTF. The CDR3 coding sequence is TGTGCCAGCAGTTCCCACCGGGACGGAGGAAACTATGGCTACACCTTC.

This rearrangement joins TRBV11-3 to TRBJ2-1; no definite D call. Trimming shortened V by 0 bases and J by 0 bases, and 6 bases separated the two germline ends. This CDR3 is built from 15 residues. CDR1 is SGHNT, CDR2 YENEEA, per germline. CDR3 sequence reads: CASSLDGTSYNEQFF. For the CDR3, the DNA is TGTGCCAGCAGCTTAGACGGCACCTCCTACAATGAGCAGTTCTTC.

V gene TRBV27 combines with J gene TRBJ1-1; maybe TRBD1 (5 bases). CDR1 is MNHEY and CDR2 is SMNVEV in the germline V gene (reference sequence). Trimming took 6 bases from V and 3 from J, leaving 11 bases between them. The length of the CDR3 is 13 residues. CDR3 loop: CASSSGTHTEAFF. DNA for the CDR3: TGTGCCAGCAGCTCGGGGACTCACACTGAAGCTTTCTTT.

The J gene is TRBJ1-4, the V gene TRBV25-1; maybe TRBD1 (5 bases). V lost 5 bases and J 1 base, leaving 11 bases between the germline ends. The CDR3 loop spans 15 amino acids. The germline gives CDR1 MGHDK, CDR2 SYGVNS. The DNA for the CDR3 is TGTGCCAGCAGTCGGGGGACCCGAACTAATGAAAAACTGTTTTTT. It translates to CASSRGTRTNEKLFF.

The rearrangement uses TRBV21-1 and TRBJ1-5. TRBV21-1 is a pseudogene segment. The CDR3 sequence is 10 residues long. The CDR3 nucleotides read TGTGCCAGCATCGGCTTTCCCCAGCATTTT. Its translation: CASIGFPQHF.

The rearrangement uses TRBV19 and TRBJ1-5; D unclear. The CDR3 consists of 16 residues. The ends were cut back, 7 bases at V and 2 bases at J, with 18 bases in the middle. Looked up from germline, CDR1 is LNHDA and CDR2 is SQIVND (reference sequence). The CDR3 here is CASNSRVSGGNQPQHF. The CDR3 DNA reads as TGTGCCAGTAACTCCCGAGTGAGTGGGGGCAATCAGCCCCAGCATTTT.

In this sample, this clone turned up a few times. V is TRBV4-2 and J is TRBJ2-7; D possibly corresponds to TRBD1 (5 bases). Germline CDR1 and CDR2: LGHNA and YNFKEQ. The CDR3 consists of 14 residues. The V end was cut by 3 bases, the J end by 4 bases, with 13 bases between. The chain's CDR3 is CASSHQRGTYEQYF. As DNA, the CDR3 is TGTGCCAGCAGCCATCAAAGGGGAACTTACGAGCAGTACTTC.

This CDR3 reads CASSIRSGTSNLGETQYF. The CDR3 bases are TGTGCCAGTAGTATACGGTCAGGGACTAGCAATCTCGGAGAGACCCAGTACTTC. The chain carries TRBV19 and TRBJ2-5; 9 bases fit TRBD2. CDR1 and CDR2 (germline): LNHDA, SQIVND (reference sequence). Trimming removed 2 bases from V and 4 bases from J; junction bases left unmatched: 14. The CDR3 has 18 amino acids.

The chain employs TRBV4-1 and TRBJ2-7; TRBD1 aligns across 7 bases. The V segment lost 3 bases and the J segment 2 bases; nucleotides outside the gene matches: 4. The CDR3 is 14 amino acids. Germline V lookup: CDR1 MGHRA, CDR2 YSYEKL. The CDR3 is CASSHRTGTYEQYF. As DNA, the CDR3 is TGCGCCAGCAGCCACCGGACAGGAACCTACGAGCAGTACTTC.

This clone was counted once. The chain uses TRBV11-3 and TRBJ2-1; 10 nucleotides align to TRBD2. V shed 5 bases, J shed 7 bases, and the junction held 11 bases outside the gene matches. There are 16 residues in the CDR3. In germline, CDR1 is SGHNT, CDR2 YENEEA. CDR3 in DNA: TGTGCCAGCAGCCCTAGCTCTAGCGGGAGAAGGAATGAGCAGTTCTTC. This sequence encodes CASSPSSSGRRNEQFF. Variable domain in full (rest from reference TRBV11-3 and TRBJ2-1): EAGVVQSPRYKIIEKKQPVAFWCNPISGHNTLYWYLQNLGQGPELLIRYENEEAVDDSQLPKDRFSAERLKGVDSTLKIQPAELGDSAVYLCASSPSSSGRRNEQFFGPGTRLTVL.

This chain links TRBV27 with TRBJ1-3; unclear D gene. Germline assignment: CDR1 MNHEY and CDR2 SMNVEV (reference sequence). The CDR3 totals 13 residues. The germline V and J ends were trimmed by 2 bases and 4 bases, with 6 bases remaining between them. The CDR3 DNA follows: TGTGCCAGCAGTTTAAACCTCGGAAACACCATATATTTT. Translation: CASSLNLGNTIYF.

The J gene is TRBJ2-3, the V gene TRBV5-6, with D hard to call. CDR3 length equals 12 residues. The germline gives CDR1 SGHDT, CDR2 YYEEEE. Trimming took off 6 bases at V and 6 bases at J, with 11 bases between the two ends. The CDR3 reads CASNDPWDTQYF. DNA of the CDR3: TGTGCCAGCAACGATCCATGGGATACGCAGTATTTT.

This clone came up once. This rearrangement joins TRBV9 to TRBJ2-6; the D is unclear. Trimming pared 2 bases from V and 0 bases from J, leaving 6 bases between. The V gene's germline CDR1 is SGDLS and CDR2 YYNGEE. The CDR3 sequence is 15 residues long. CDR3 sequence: CASSVPPSGANVLTF. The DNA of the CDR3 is TGTGCCAGCAGCGTGCCCCCCTCTGGGGCCAACGTCCTGACTTTC.

CDR3 nucleotide sequence: TGTGCCAGCAGCTTAAGTCCAGGCCACTATGGCTACACCTTC. It encodes CASSLSPGHYGYTF. V usage is TRBV7-2 and J usage is TRBJ1-2; D gene ambiguous. The CDR3 spans 14 residues. Germline loops: CDR1 SGHTA, CDR2 FQGNSA. Trimming took 2 bases from V and 3 from J, leaving 10 bases between them.

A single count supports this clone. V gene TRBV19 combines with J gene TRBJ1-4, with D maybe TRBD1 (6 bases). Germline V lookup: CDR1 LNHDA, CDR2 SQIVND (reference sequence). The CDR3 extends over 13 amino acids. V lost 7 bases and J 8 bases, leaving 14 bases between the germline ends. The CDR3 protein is CASISLGGEKLFF. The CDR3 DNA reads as TGTGCCAGTATTTCCCTGGGGGGCGAAAAACTGTTTTTT.

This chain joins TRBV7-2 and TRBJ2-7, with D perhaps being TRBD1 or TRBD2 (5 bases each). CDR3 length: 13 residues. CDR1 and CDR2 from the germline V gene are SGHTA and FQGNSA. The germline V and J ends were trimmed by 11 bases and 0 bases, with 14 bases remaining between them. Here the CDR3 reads CAGGMGNSYEQYF. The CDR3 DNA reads TGTGCCGGGGGAATGGGTAACTCCTACGAGCAGTACTTC.

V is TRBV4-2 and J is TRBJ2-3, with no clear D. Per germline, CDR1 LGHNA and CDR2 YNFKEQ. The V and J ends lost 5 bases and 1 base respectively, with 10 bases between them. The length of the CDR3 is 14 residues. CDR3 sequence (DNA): TGTGCCAGCAGCTCCTACCGGGGCACAGATACGCAGTATTTT. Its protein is CASSSYRGTDTQYF.

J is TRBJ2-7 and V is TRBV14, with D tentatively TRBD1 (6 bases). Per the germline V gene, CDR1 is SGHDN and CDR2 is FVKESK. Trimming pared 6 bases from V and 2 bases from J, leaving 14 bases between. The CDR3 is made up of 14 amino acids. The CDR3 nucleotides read TGTGCCAGCAGTCCCGGGAACAGGGCCTACGAGCAGTACTTC. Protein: CASSPGNRAYEQYF.

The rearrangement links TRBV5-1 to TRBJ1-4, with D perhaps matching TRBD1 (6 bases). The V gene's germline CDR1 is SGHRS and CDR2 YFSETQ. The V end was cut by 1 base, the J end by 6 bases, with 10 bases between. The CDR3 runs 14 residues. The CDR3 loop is CASSLSGGDEKLFF. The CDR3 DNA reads TGCGCCAGCAGCTTGTCGGGGGGCGATGAAAAACTGTTTTTT. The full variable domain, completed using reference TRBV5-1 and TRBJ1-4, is KAGVTQTPRYLIKTRGQQVTLSCSPISGHRSVSWYQQTPGQGLQFLFEYFSETQRNKGNFPGRFSGRQFSNSRSEMNVSTLELGDSALYLCASSLSGGDEKLFFGSGTQLSVL.

The CDR3: CASSPFRGLAAIQETQYF. In DNA, the CDR3 is TGTGCCAGCAGCCCTTTCCGGGGACTAGCGGCAATTCAAGAGACCCAGTACTTC. V usage is TRBV27 and J usage is TRBJ2-5; 11 bases are shared with TRBD2. V was pared by 6 bases and J by 2 bases, with 14 bases of the junction left unmatched. The CDR3 has 18 residues. CDR1 and CDR2 from the germline V gene are MNHEY and SMNVEV (reference sequence).